Listed below are T cell receptor beta chains from one sample, sequenced in a study of blood T cell repertoires in COVID-19. The table came from immunoSEQ multiplex PCR; TCRdb's copy has only in-frame clones and leaves some out. The sample records tens of thousands of clones, 75% to 90% being singletons. The sample comprised peripheral blood. All receptors derive from a human donor in a cohort sampled during active COVID-19. Both conserved end residues are part of each CDR3. A D gene is named only where the DNA matches it firmly. Size is stated for part of the rows, as once, few or many counts, or as a class when the clone is expanded.

d_gene,j_gene,abundance,v_gene,CDR3aa,CDR3nt
.,TRBJ2-7,few,TRBV3-1/TRBV3-2,CASSQDRTRAQYF,TGTGCCAGCAGCCAAGATAGGACGCGGGCGCAGTACTTC
.,TRBJ1-1,once,TRBV19,CASSPVMNTEAFF,TGTGCCAGTAGCCCAGTCATGAACACTGAAGCTTTCTTT
.,TRBJ1-2,.,TRBV7-3,CASSEGAGAGYGYTF,TGTGCCAGCAGCGAAGGAGCTGGGGCCGGCTATGGCTACACCTTC
.,TRBJ2-3,few,TRBV2,CASNPPFTDTQYF,TGTGCCAGCAATCCCCCGTTCACAGATACGCAGTATTTT
.,TRBJ2-1,once,TRBV21-1,CASSKARTRYNEQFF,TGTGCCAGCAGCAAAGCTAGGACTAGATACAATGAGCAGTTCTTC
.,TRBJ2-3,.,TRBV5-1,CASSSQGRGTDTQYF,TGCGCCAGCAGCTCACAGGGACGCGGCACAGATACGCAGTATTTT
.,TRBJ1-1,.,TRBV4-1,CASSPTGGGTEAFF,TGCGCCAGCAGCCCCACCGGGGGGGGGACTGAAGCTTTCTTT
.,TRBJ2-5,.,TRBV5-1,CASRLSGQETQYF,TGCGCCAGCCGTTTAAGCGGACAAGAGACCCAGTACTTC
TRBD1,TRBJ2-5,.,TRBV2,CASSRSRDRGRRERGVETQYF,TGTGCCAGCAGTCGATCCCGGGACAGGGGGCGCCGGGAGAGGGGGGTAGAGACCCAGTACTTC
TRBD1,TRBJ1-4,.,TRBV12-5,CASGTGTGREKLFF,TGTGCTAGTGGCACCGGGACAGGGCGTGAAAAACTGTTTTTT
TRBD2,TRBJ2-3,.,TRBV7-6,CASSSGTSGGIVSDTQYF,TGTGCCAGCAGCTCCGGGACTAGCGGGGGGATTGTCTCAGATACGCAGTATTTT
.,TRBJ2-7,.,TRBV5-1,CASSLSGYYEQYF,TGCGCCAGCAGCTTGTCAGGGTACTACGAGCAGTACTTC
.,TRBJ1-2,.,TRBV7-9,CASSSSSGYGYTF,TGTGCCAGCAGCTCGTCTAGCGGTTATGGCTACACCTTC
.,TRBJ2-2,.,TRBV6-6,CASSYNRGTGELFF,TGTGCCAGCAGTTACAACCGGGGGACCGGGGAGCTGTTTTTT
TRBD1,TRBJ1-2,.,TRBV6-6,CASSPDRGALYGYTF,TGTGCCAGCAGTCCCGACAGGGGGGCCCTCTATGGCTACACCTTC
TRBD1,TRBJ2-7,.,TRBV6-5,CASSYTDREIYEQYF,TGTGCCAGCAGTTACACTGACAGGGAAATCTACGAGCAGTACTTC
.,TRBJ1-2,.,TRBV3-1/TRBV3-2,CASSHVEQDGYTF,TGTGCCAGCAGCCACGTAGAGCAGGATGGCTACACCTTC
.,TRBJ2-4,.,TRBV4-2,CASSQENTLAKNIQYF,TGTGCCAGCAGCCAAGAAAACACCCTAGCCAAAAACATTCAGTACTTC
.,TRBJ2-5,.,TRBV27,CASSIHSKETQYF,TGTGCCAGCAGTATACATTCAAAGGAGACCCAGTACTTC
.,TRBJ2-7,.,TRBV19,CASRRGGEQYF,TGTGCCTCGCGGCGGGGAGGCGAGCAGTACTTC
.,TRBJ2-3,.,TRBV4-2,CASSQGSGRYTDTQYF,TGTGCCAGCAGCCAAGGTAGCGGAAGATACACAGATACGCAGTATTTT
TRBD2,TRBJ2-7,.,TRBV2,CASSGSSGRAFYEQYF,TGTGCCAGCAGTGGTTCGAGCGGGAGGGCCTTTTACGAGCAGTACTTC
.,TRBJ2-7,.,TRBV6-2/TRBV6-3,CASSSDRSYEQYF,TGTGCCAGCAGTTCCGACAGATCCTACGAGCAGTACTTC
TRBD1,TRBJ1-2,few,TRBV6-5,CASSTGTGVYGYTF,TGTGCCAGCAGTACTGGGACAGGAGTCTATGGCTACACCTTC
.,TRBJ1-2,few,TRBV5-4,CASSLVTAANYGYTF,TGTGCCAGCAGCTTGGTTACAGCAGCTAACTATGGCTACACCTTC
TRBD1,TRBJ2-7,.,TRBV9,CASSATGTGHYEQYF,TGTGCCAGCAGCGCAACCGGGACAGGACACTACGAGCAGTACTTC
.,TRBJ2-7,once,TRBV21-1,CASSKDGQGGEQYF,TGTGCCAGCAGCAAAGATGGACAGGGTGGCGAGCAGTACTTC
TRBD1,TRBJ1-1,.,TRBV7-2,CASSLETGPLGTEAFF,TGTGCCAGCAGCTTAGAGACAGGGCCCTTAGGGACTGAAGCTTTCTTT
TRBD2,TRBJ2-1,.,TRBV7-3,CASSSGAGGPLDEQFF,TGTGCCAGCAGCTCCGGAGCGGGAGGGCCATTGGATGAGCAGTTCTTC